This entry is about one T cell receptor beta chain. TCRdb re-analysed the 5' RACE reads in MiXCR, keeping a single row per CDR3 protein. The repertoire holds 600,000 to 700,000 distinct CDR3 sequences, with 20% to 25% as singletons. These data are taken from a study of identical twins. CDR1 is SGHNT and CDR2 is YYREEE in the germline V gene (reference sequence). With 4 bases clipped from V and 7 bases from J, the junction kept 5 bases outside the gene matches. The CDR3 covers 14 residues. The data were also submitted as part of a second study, on T cells expressing NK-cell markers.

The chain uses TRBV5-4 and TRBJ2-3; 11 nucleotides line up with TRBD1. The TCR comes from a young woman in good health. The sample was PBMCs. CDR3 DNA: TGTGCCAGCAGCAAGGACAGGGGGCAACATACGCAGTATTTT. It translates to CASSKDRGQHTQYF.